The next 24 T cell receptor beta chains were all read from a single sample in a study of CD4 T cells in relation to SARS-CoV-2 and coronaviruses. Assay used: immunoSEQ multiplex PCR; TCRdb lists only in-frame clones, some missing. In the table there are some 69,000 clones, roughly 93% of which are singletons. Unexposed donor CD4+ T cells date from about 2011-2018, before the COVID-19 pandemic. The sample comprised naive CD4+ T cells from PBMCs. The subset is: naive CD4+ T cells isolated by negative enrichment. Receptors were obtained from a human donor in good health.

The J gene is TRBJ2-7, the V gene TRBV10-3, with TRBD2 matching 16 bases. This CDR3 is built from 18 residues. Germline trimming cut 3 bases from V and 6 bases from J; bases unmatched to any gene: 11. Germline assignment: CDR1 ENHRY and CDR2 SYGVKD. The CDR3 reads CAISEGFGTSGRAGEQYF. The CDR3 region has the DNA TGTGCCATCAGTGAAGGGTTTGGGACTAGCGGGAGGGCCGGCGAGCAGTACTTC.

J is TRBJ2-1 and V is TRBV6-5, with 10 bases lining up with TRBD1. The CDR3 contains 15 residues. V lost 2 bases and J lost 8; bases outside the gene matches: 6. CDR1 and CDR2 from the germline V gene are MNHEY and SVGAGI. CDR3 residues: CASSYGGQGTYEQFF. As DNA, the CDR3 is TGTGCCAGCAGTTACGGGGGACAGGGGACGTATGAGCAGTTCTTC.

The rearrangement links TRBV18 to TRBJ2-6; tentatively, D is TRBD1 (5 bases). Germline V gives CDR1 KGHSH, CDR2 LQKENI. Trimming left V 1 base short and J 4 bases short, with 8 bases between. The CDR3 spans 15 residues. CDR3 DNA: TGTGCCAGCTCACCACAGGGGCCAGGGGCCAACGTCCTGACTTTC. Amino acid sequence: CASSPQGPGANVLTF.

The chain combines TRBV9 with TRBJ2-3; D ambiguous. Looked up from germline, CDR1 is SGDLS and CDR2 is YYNGEE. Trimming cost V 4 bases and J 6 bases, with 12 bases left between them. The length of the CDR3 is 13 residues. CDR3 residues: CASSPTKTDTQYF. CDR3 in DNA: TGTGCCAGCAGCCCAACCAAGACTGATACGCAGTATTTT.

The chain joins TRBV18 to TRBJ2-5, with D hard to call. V was pared by 5 bases and J by 5 bases, with 18 bases between. The CDR3 is 15 amino acids. Germline CDR1 KGHSH, CDR2 LQKENI. The CDR3: CASSTVVGAGETQYF. The DNA for the CDR3 is TGTGCCAGCTCAACGGTCGTAGGCGCCGGGGAGACCCAGTACTTC.

V usage is TRBV28 and J usage is TRBJ1-2; 7 nucleotides align to TRBD1. Germline loops: CDR1 MDHEN, CDR2 SYDVKM. CDR3 size: 13 residues. With 5 bases clipped from V and 4 bases from J, the junction kept 4 bases outside the gene matches. CDR3 region: CASSKTGPYGYTF. CDR3 nucleotides: TGTGCCAGCAGTAAGACAGGGCCCTATGGCTACACCTTC.

This chain uses TRBV19 with TRBJ2-5; D may match TRBD1 or TRBD2 (5 bases each). Trimming stripped 6 bases from V and 4 bases from J, with 15 bases between. The length of the CDR3 is 14 residues. Germline values: CDR1 LNHDA, CDR2 SQIVND (reference sequence). CDR3 nucleotides: TGTGCCAGTAGCAGCGAGGGGCGCGCAGAGACCCAGTACTTC. It encodes CASSSEGRAETQYF.

This chain joins TRBV5-1 and TRBJ1-6; 9 bases are a match to TRBD1. From germline, CDR1 is SGHRS and CDR2 YFSETQ. Unmatched junction bases numbered 9, after V lost 4 bases and J lost 10 bases. The CDR3 has 15 amino acids. In DNA, the CDR3 is TGCGCCAGCAGCGCCCCCGGGACAGGGTCCTCACCCCTCCACTTT. Its translation is CASSAPGTGSSPLHF.

The genes are TRBV12-3 or TRBV12-4 and TRBJ2-3, with D perhaps TRBD2 (6 bases). This CDR3 is built from 12 residues. V was shortened by 6 bases and J by 2 bases, with 6 bases between the two germline ends. CDR3: CASRDYTDTQYF. The CDR3 DNA is TGTGCCAGCAGGGACTACACAGATACGCAGTATTTT.

This sequence joins TRBV6-5 and TRBJ1-3; D is unclear. Trimming left V 0 bases short and J 0 bases short, with 6 bases between. Germline CDR1 reads MNHEY; CDR2 reads SVGAGI. The CDR3 contains 15 residues. The CDR3 reads CASSYSGTSGNTIYF. The CDR3 nucleotides read TGTGCCAGCAGTTACTCGGGCACCTCTGGAAACACCATATATTTT.

V gene TRBV4-1 combines with J gene TRBJ2-7, with D uncertain. V lost 4 bases to trimming and J lost 2 bases, with 12 bases between them. The CDR3 is 14 amino acids. CDR1 MGHRA and CDR2 YSYEKL come from the germline V gene. CDR3 coding DNA: TGCGCCAGCAGCCCGACTCCCGTTGCCTACGAGCAGTACTTC. This gives the protein CASSPTPVAYEQYF.

The V and J genes are TRBV27 and TRBJ1-5, with no clear D. The CDR3 totals 14 residues. V lost 0 bases and J lost 4, with 7 bases in between. CDR1 and CDR2 (germline): MNHEY, SMNVEV (reference sequence). The CDR3 spells CASSLSYGNQPQHF. CDR3 coding DNA: TGTGCCAGCAGTTTATCATACGGTAATCAGCCCCAGCATTTT.

The gene calls are TRBV6-2 or TRBV6-3 and TRBJ1-2, with D uncertain. Per germline, CDR1 MNHEY and CDR2 SVGEGT. The CDR3 consists of 15 residues. Trimming left V 4 bases short and J 0 bases short, with 12 bases between. The CDR3 here is CASSSSGSSNYGYTF. The DNA of the CDR3 is TGTGCCAGCAGTTCCTCGGGCAGCTCTAACTATGGCTACACCTTC.

The chain employs TRBV5-8 and TRBJ2-2; D is ambiguous. CDR1 and CDR2 (germline): SGHTS, YDEGEE. Trimming removed 3 bases at V and 5 bases at J, with 17 bases between. The CDR3 extends over 16 amino acids. Here the CDR3 DNA reads TGTGCCAGCAGCTGGCTCCAGGCCAGGACGACCGGGGAGCTGTTTTTT. Amino acid sequence: CASSWLQARTTGELFF.

This clone was observed a single time. This CDR3 is CASSSDPGQVWNSGPPWYQETQYF. Here the CDR3 DNA reads TGTGCCAGCAGCTCCGATCCCGGACAGGTTTGGAATAGCGGCCCACCTTGGTACCAAGAGACCCAGTACTTC. This chain connects TRBV7-1 to TRBJ2-5, with D possibly being TRBD1 (7 bases). TRBV7-1 falls under the ORF class, with uncertain function. The CDR3 has 24 residues. Between the trimmed V and J ends, which lost 3 bases and 0 bases, there was a span of 38 bases.

CDR3 in DNA: TGTGCCAGCAGTACCGGGACAAGAAATGAAAAACTGTTTTTT. Translation: CASSTGTRNEKLFF. The V gene is TRBV6-5, the J gene TRBJ1-4; TRBD1 might be the D (6 bases). CDR3 length equals 14 residues. V gave up 5 bases and J gave up 5 bases, with 12 bases separating them. Looked up from germline, CDR1 is MNHEY and CDR2 is SVGAGI.

This CDR3 reads CASAPTWRTNTEAFF. The CDR3 DNA reads as TGTGCCAGCGCCCCGACGTGGAGGACGAACACTGAAGCTTTCTTT. This chain uses TRBV11-1 with TRBJ1-1; D call uncertain. The CDR3 sequence is 15 residues long. Germline V gene data show CDR1 as SGHAT and CDR2 as FQDESV (reference sequence). V lost 8 bases and J 1 base, leaving 17 bases between the germline ends.

V usage is TRBV7-9 and J usage is TRBJ1-1; the D gene is possibly TRBD1 (6 bases). CDR1 is SEHNR, CDR2 FQNEAQ, per germline (reference sequence). The CDR3 runs to 13 residues. The V gene lost 5 bases and the J gene lost 5 bases, with 12 bases spanning the gap. The CDR3: CASSAEGGTEAFF. The CDR3 region has the DNA TGTGCCAGCAGCGCCGAGGGGGGGACTGAAGCTTTCTTT.

This clone has only one observation. The chain has TRBV28 and TRBJ1-5, with 7 bases fitting TRBD1. The CDR3 totals 18 residues. The germline gives CDR1 MDHEN, CDR2 SYDVKM. The V and J ends lost 8 bases and 0 bases, in that order; junction bases with no gene match: 16. The DNA for the CDR3 is TGTGCCAGCGCTCCTCTGGGACAGCGGAAAAATAGCAATCAGCCCCAGCATTTT. Translating gives CASAPLGQRKNSNQPQHF.

This clone occurred a few times. The V and J genes are TRBV9 and TRBJ2-2; D may be TRBD1 (5 bases). Trimming left V 0 bases short and J 1 base short, with 7 bases between. This CDR3 has 15 residues. Germline loops: CDR1 SGDLS, CDR2 YYNGEE. The CDR3 protein is CASSVGGRNTGELFF. For the CDR3, the DNA is TGTGCCAGCAGCGTAGGGGGCAGGAACACCGGGGAGCTGTTTTTT.

The chain employs TRBV18 and TRBJ2-1, with TRBD2 matching over 10 bases. CDR1 is KGHSH, CDR2 LQKENI, per germline. Unmatched junction bases numbered 3, after V lost 3 bases and J lost 4 bases. There are 15 residues in the CDR3. The CDR3 nucleotides are TGTGCCAGCTCACCTTCTAGCGGGGGATACAATGAGCAGTTCTTC. Encoded protein: CASSPSSGGYNEQFF.

The chain has TRBV7-2 and TRBJ1-1; the match to TRBD1 covers 9 bases. With 0 bases clipped from V and 7 bases from J, the junction kept 3 bases outside the gene matches. This CDR3 is built from 14 residues. The germline V gene has CDR1 SGHTA and CDR2 FQGNSA. The CDR3 loop is CASSLARTGVEAFF. The CDR3 DNA reads as TGTGCCAGCAGCTTAGCGAGGACAGGGGTTGAAGCTTTCTTT. The full variable domain, completed using reference TRBV7-2 and TRBJ1-1, is GAGVSQSPSNKVTEKGKDVELRCDPISGHTALYWYRQSLGQGLEFLIYFQGNSAPDKSGLPSDRFSAERTGGSVSTLTIQRTQQEDSAVYLCASSLARTGVEAFFGQGTRLTVV.

CDR3 sequence reads: CASSYSSRTSGYTQYF. In DNA form, the CDR3 reads TGTGCCAGCAGTTACTCATCACGGACTAGCGGGTATACGCAGTATTTT. The genes are TRBV6-5 and TRBJ2-3; 11 bases agree with TRBD2. V lost 0 bases, J lost 7 bases, and 6 bases stayed unmatched. This CDR3 is 16 amino acids long. CDR1 and CDR2 from the germline V gene are MNHEY and SVGAGI.

The rearrangement links TRBV28 to TRBJ1-4, with no clear D. The CDR3 runs 14 residues. Germline V gene lookup returns CDR1 MDHEN and CDR2 SYDVKM. Trimming pared 3 bases from V and 8 bases from J, leaving 13 bases between. CDR3 DNA sequence: TGTGCCAGCAGTTTCCCGGGGAGGGAAGAAAAACTGTTTTTT. As protein: CASSFPGREEKLFF. The whole variable domain, filled in from reference TRBV28 and TRBJ1-4, reads DVKVTQSSRYLVKRTGEKVFLECVQDMDHENMFWYRQDPGLGLRLIYFSYDVKMKEKGDIPEGYSVSREKKERFSLILESASTNQTSMYLCASSFPGREEKLFFGSGTQLSVL.